The rows below give T cell receptor beta chains drawn from one sample of a study of cytotoxic CD8 clonotypes in ibrutinib-treated CLL. Measured with immunoSEQ multiplex PCR; TCRdb has only the in-frame clones, and not every one. The sample consists of hundreds of thousands of clones, roughly 70% of them appearing once. The material was PBMCs, obtained after 24 months of ibrutinib treatment. These receptors were obtained from a human donor with chronic lymphocytic leukemia. The CDR3 runs from the conserved cysteine through the conserved F or W. A D gene is named only where the DNA matches it firmly. Clone sizes are given selectively: once, few, many, or a class where the clone is expanded.

V gene,clone size,D gene,J gene,CDR3 DNA,CDR3 protein
TRBV12-5,.,TRBD2,TRBJ2-1,TGTGCTAGTCCCTTAGGACTAGCGGTTTGGAATGAGCAGTTCTTC,CASPLGLAVWNEQFF
TRBV21-1,.,.,TRBJ2-2,TGTGCCAGCAGCAAAGGGGGACTAGCGGGAGTCGGGGAGCTGTTTTTT,CASSKGGLAGVGELFF
TRBV9,.,.,TRBJ2-2,TGTGCCAGCAGCGTAGAGTATCATTTCACCGGGGAGCTGTTTTTT,CASSVEYHFTGELFF
TRBV5-8,.,.,TRBJ2-7,TGTGCCAGCAGCTTGGCGGCGGGGACGGGATACGAGCAGTACTTC,CASSLAAGTGYEQYF
TRBV27,.,TRBD2,TRBJ2-1,TGTGCCAGCAGTGCCCTCGGGACTAGCGGGACGGGTGAGCAGTTCTTC,CASSALGTSGTGEQFF
TRBV9,.,.,TRBJ2-7,TGTGCCAGCAGCATCAAACCAGGGGTCGACGAGCAGTACTTC,CASSIKPGVDEQYF
TRBV7-8,once,.,TRBJ2-6,TGTGCCAGCCGACGGGCAGGGACCTCTGGGGCCAACGTCCTGACTTTC,CASRRAGTSGANVLTF
TRBV6-7,.,.,TRBJ2-7,TGTGCCAGCAGTTACGCGAACTTCCCTTTCGTTCGGATATACGAGCAGTACTTC,CASSYANFPFVRIYEQYF
TRBV4-1,.,TRBD2,TRBJ2-7,TGCGCCAGCAGCCAAGATTGGGTCCTAGCGGGAGGCTACGAGCAGTACTTC,CASSQDWVLAGGYEQYF
TRBV7-2,.,.,TRBJ2-7,TGTGCCAGCAGCTTAGTTGCAGGGGCCGCCTTTGACGAGCAGTACTTC,CASSLVAGAAFDEQYF
TRBV14,.,.,TRBJ2-7,TGTGCCAGCAGCCGAAACAGACTGGAAGCATACGAGCAGTACTTC,CASSRNRLEAYEQYF
TRBV27,few,.,TRBJ2-1,TGTGCCAGCAGTTTGGACAACTCCTACAATGAGCAGTTCTTC,CASSLDNSYNEQFF
TRBV25-1,.,.,TRBJ2-2,TGTGCCAGCCGACGACAGGGAGGTACCGGGGAGCTGTTTTTT,CASRRQGGTGELFF
TRBV6-5,few,.,TRBJ2-7,TGTGCCAGCAGTTACTCGCCTAGCGACTACGAGCAGTACTTC,CASSYSPSDYEQYF
TRBV18,.,TRBD2,TRBJ2-7,TGTGCCAGCTCGGAGAGGGGAGGAGCGGGAGTCTACGAGCAGTACTTC,CASSERGGAGVYEQYF
TRBV28,.,.,TRBJ2-1,TGTGCCAGCAGTTCCGTGGAGGGCAGAAATGAGCAGTTCTTC,CASSSVEGRNEQFF
TRBV28,.,TRBD1,TRBJ1-1,TGTGCCAGCAGTAAATCAGGGGGCAGCGTCACTGAAGCTTTCTTT,CASSKSGGSVTEAFF
TRBV5-6,.,.,TRBJ2-1,TGTGCCAGCAGCGGGGGTGGTGAGCAGTTCTTC,CASSGGGEQFF
TRBV2,few,TRBD2,TRBJ2-7,TGTGCCAGCAGTCCAACTAGCGCGTCCTACGAGCAGTACTTC,CASSPTSASYEQYF
TRBV19,.,TRBD2,TRBJ2-1,TGTGCCAGTAGTATAGATCTTTCGTCTAGCGGGGAGGGTGAGCAGTTCTTC,CASSIDLSSSGEGEQFF
TRBV4-1,.,.,TRBJ2-5,TGCGCCAGCAGCCAAGTTTCTGTAGAGACCCAGTACTTC,CASSQVSVETQYF
TRBV7-9,few,.,TRBJ2-5,TGTGCCAGCAGCCTAAGATTGGTGTCAGCAGAGACCCAGTACTTC,CASSLRLVSAETQYF